Listed below are T cell receptor beta chains from one sample, sequenced in a study of blood T cells in healthy people across ages. Via MiXCR, TCRdb re-called the 5' RACE reads, giving one row per CDR3 protein. This sample has around 1,000,000 distinct CDR3 sequences, with roughly two fifths found just once. What was sequenced was blood. Source of these receptors: a man between 18 and 29 years old in good health. CDR3s leave out the opening cysteine and the closing phenylalanine or tryptophan.

v_gene	j_gene	CDR3aa
TRBV6-4	TRBJ1-5	ASSDTFWHRNQPQH
TRBV12-3/TRBV12-4	TRBJ1-5	ASSFLGEPQH
TRBV4-2	TRBJ1-5	ASSQDTWGMAQPQH
TRBV5-1	TRBJ2-2	ASSLQGNTGELF
TRBV10-3	TRBJ2-1	AITKTGLAVYNEQF
TRBV2	TRBJ1-4	ASSGTGTANEKLF
TRBV7-9	-	ASSFSRETQY
TRBV27	TRBJ2-3	ASSPKTSGGQGDTQY
TRBV9	TRBJ2-1	ASSSSDLGNEQF
TRBV20-1	TRBJ2-5	SALTRDRVQETQY
TRBV6-6	TRBJ1-2	ASRFDRGGYT
TRBV7-2	TRBJ1-4	ASSLIGGREKLF
TRBV9	TRBJ1-4	ASSDNATNEKLF
TRBV9	TRBJ2-7	ASSVAQGDEQY
TRBV5-1	TRBJ2-5	ASSSYRGGWNEQY
TRBV20-1	TRBJ2-1	SARDFQGVSSYNEQF
TRBV20-1	TRBJ2-3	SAREIRGPEADTQY
TRBV6-5	TRBJ1-1	ASRQDRGDGTEAF
TRBV6-2/TRBV6-3	TRBJ2-1	ASSSPFRDPIEQF
TRBV6-2/TRBV6-3	TRBJ1-6	ASSARRDSPLH
TRBV7-2	TRBJ2-5	ASSSRGRSETQY